Listed here are 8 T cell receptor beta chains from one sample, sequenced in a study of blood T cell repertoires in COVID-19. Profiled with immunoSEQ multiplex PCR; TCRdb holds only in-frame clones, not every one. The sample comprises 200,000 to 300,000 clones, 75% to 90% of which are singletons, and under 2.5% rests with the top ten. Specimen: peripheral blood. Receptors were obtained from a man aged 25-40 years with active or convalescent COVID-19.

The chain links TRBV7-3 to TRBJ1-2; the D gene is possibly TRBD1 (6 bases). The CDR3 totals 17 residues. Trimming shortened V by 8 bases and J by 0 bases, and 22 bases separated the two germline ends. CDR1 is SGHTA and CDR2 is FQGTGA in the germline V gene. DNA of the CDR3: TGTGCCAGCCTTTTTTGGCGAAAGGGGGGGACTAACTATGGCTACACCTTC. It encodes CASLFWRKGGTNYGYTF.

The chain is built from TRBV5-8 and TRBJ2-3; the match to TRBD2 covers 7 bases. Germline values: CDR1 SGHTS, CDR2 YDEGEE. V was pared by 5 bases and J by 4 bases, with 16 bases of the junction left unmatched. The CDR3 totals 17 residues. CDR3 sequence reads: CASSYWSGAPGSDTQYF. DNA for the CDR3: TGTGCCAGCAGTTATTGGAGCGGGGCACCCGGTTCAGATACGCAGTATTTT. Full variable domain (remainder filled in from reference TRBV5-8 and TRBJ2-3): EAGVTQSPTHLIKTRGQQATLRCSPISGHTSVYWYQQALGLGLQFLLWYDEGEERNRGNFPPRFSGRQFPNYSSELNVNALELEDSALYLCASSYWSGAPGSDTQYFGPGTRLTVL.

The genes are TRBV28 and TRBJ2-5; 8 bases match TRBD2. Germline trimming cut 4 bases from V and 3 bases from J; bases unmatched to any gene: 7. The CDR3 covers 15 residues. Germline assignment: CDR1 MDHEN and CDR2 SYDVKM. CDR3 sequence reads: CASSSLAGFKETQYF. CDR3 bases: TGTGCCAGCAGTTCGTTAGCGGGGTTTAAAGAGACCCAGTACTTC. Using reference TRBV28 and TRBJ2-5 for the parts outside the CDR3, the full variable domain is DVKVTQSSRYLVKRTGEKVFLECVQDMDHENMFWYRQDPGLGLRLIYFSYDVKMKEKGDIPEGYSVSREKKERFSLILESASTNQTSMYLCASSSLAGFKETQYFGPGTRLLVL.

The rearrangement uses TRBV4-2 and TRBJ1-4; D might be TRBD1 (5 bases). Trimming removed 4 bases from V and 4 bases from J, with 13 bases in between. This CDR3 is built from 15 residues. Germline-derived CDR1 and CDR2 are LGHNA and YNFKEQ. The CDR3: CASSPVGGGNEKLFF. As DNA, the CDR3 is TGTGCCAGCAGCCCGGTTGGGGGGGGTAATGAAAAACTGTTTTTT.

The chain is built from TRBV19 and TRBJ2-2; maybe TRBD2 (5 bases). The CDR3 has 14 residues. Trimming left V 10 bases short and J 4 bases short, with 16 bases between. Germline values: CDR1 LNHDA, CDR2 SQIVND (reference sequence). CDR3 region: CATTGRRGTGELFF. The DNA of the CDR3 is TGTGCCACCACGGGTCGCCGGGGCACCGGGGAGCTGTTTTTT.

The CDR3 spells CASTGTVFPPLHF. The CDR3, as DNA: TGTGCCAGTACCGGGACAGTCTTTCCACCCCTCCACTTT. The genes are TRBV3-1 (or the pseudogene TRBV3-2) and TRBJ1-6, with 7 bases that match TRBD1. CDR1 is LGHDT, CDR2 YNNKEL, per germline (reference sequence). The CDR3 is made up of 13 amino acids. The ends lost 9 bases at V and 11 bases at J; junction bases unmatched: 10.

The chain employs TRBV7-8 and TRBJ1-2, with no clear D. The CDR3 has 15 residues. The germline V gene encodes CDR1 SGHVS and CDR2 FQNEAQ. The V gene lost 0 bases and the J gene lost 8 bases, with 16 bases spanning the gap. For the CDR3, the DNA is TGTGCCAGCAGCTTAGCTCCGACGGCGGCTGGGGGCTACACCTTC. As protein: CASSLAPTAAGGYTF.

The rearrangement links TRBV5-1 to TRBJ2-3; the D gene is possibly TRBD1 (6 bases). Trimming removed 1 base from V and 4 bases from J, with 10 bases in between. The CDR3 runs 14 residues. From germline, CDR1 is SGHRS and CDR2 YFSETQ. CDR3 residues: CASSLSQGADTQYF. As DNA, the CDR3 is TGCGCCAGCAGCTTGTCACAGGGTGCAGATACGCAGTATTTT.